This section outlines one T cell receptor beta chain sequence together with its context. These data are taken from a study of T cell changes during pregnancy in multiple sclerosis. From germline, CDR1 is SGHVS and CDR2 FQNEAQ. V lost 1 base and J lost 1; bases outside the gene matches: 6. The length of the CDR3 is 17 residues. Assay: immunoSEQ multiplex PCR; the TCRdb copy retains only in-frame clones and omits some. The sample lists 40,000 or so clones; about 90% were seen once. This receptor was obtained from a female donor in good health, enrolled as a control in a pregnancy study. The V gene is TRBV7-8, the J gene TRBJ2-1, with 8 bases aligning to TRBD2. The sequences come from CD4+ T cells from peripheral blood mononuclear cells, collected in the third trimester of pregnancy. This CDR3 reads CASSLGGAGGSYNEQFF. CDR3 coding DNA: TGTGCCAGCAGCTTAGGGGGGGCGGGAGGTTCCTACAATGAGCAGTTCTTC. Full variable domain (rest looked up from reference TRBV7-8 and TRBJ2-1): GAGVSQSPRYKVAKRGQDVALRCDPISGHVSLFWYQQALGQGPEFLTYFQNEAQLDKSGLPSDRFFAERPEGSVSTLKIQRTQQEDSAVYLCASSLGGAGGSYNEQFFGPGTRLTVL.